These T cell receptor beta chains were read from a single sample in a study of blood T cell repertoires in COVID-19. Measured with immunoSEQ multiplex PCR; TCRdb has only the in-frame clones, and not every one. The repertoire holds approximately 200,000 clones, approximately 85% seen once, with 7.5% to 10% in the top ten. The sequencing sample was made of PBMCs or T cells enriched from blood (not recorded which). Receptors originate from a woman in her thirties who had recovered from COVID-19. Both conserved end residues are trimmed from each CDR3. A D gene is named only where the DNA matches it firmly.

V gene: TRBV20-1
D gene: NA
J gene: TRBJ1-1
CDR3 protein: SASYRTEAF

V gene: TRBV28
D gene: NA
J gene: TRBJ2-7
CDR3 protein: ATQTYEQY

V gene: TRBV7-9
D gene: NA
J gene: TRBJ1-2
CDR3 protein: ASSLAEGLHGGYT

V gene: TRBV12-5
D gene: TRBD2
J gene: TRBJ2-5
CDR3 protein: ASGLWREVLETQY

V gene: TRBV19
D gene: NA
J gene: TRBJ2-6
CDR3 protein: ASSMLLGGSSGANVLT

V gene: TRBV7-9
D gene: NA
J gene: TRBJ1-1
CDR3 protein: ASSLNGFREGTEAF

V gene: TRBV28
D gene: TRBD1
J gene: TRBJ2-1
CDR3 protein: ASVLLGGEYNEQF

V gene: TRBV4-1
D gene: NA
J gene: TRBJ1-4
CDR3 protein: ASSQRSTATNEKLF

V gene: TRBV10-2
D gene: NA
J gene: TRBJ2-7
CDR3 protein: ASSDWYGESYEQY

V gene: TRBV5-1
D gene: NA
J gene: TRBJ1-6
CDR3 protein: ASSLADGGSSYNSPLH

V gene: TRBV11-2
D gene: TRBD1
J gene: TRBJ1-5
CDR3 protein: ASSLWDSSNQPQH

V gene: TRBV5-1
D gene: NA
J gene: TRBJ2-1
CDR3 protein: ASSLVGRSANEQF

V gene: TRBV11-2
D gene: TRBD2
J gene: TRBJ2-7
CDR3 protein: ASSPLWERGAYEQY

V gene: TRBV5-6
D gene: TRBD1
J gene: TRBJ2-1
CDR3 protein: ASTMGQGLYNEQF

V gene: TRBV5-6
D gene: NA
J gene: TRBJ1-1
CDR3 protein: ASSFAAVGIN

V gene: TRBV3-1/TRBV3-2
D gene: NA
J gene: TRBJ2-7
CDR3 protein: ASSQGGGPLSYEQY

V gene: TRBV7-9
D gene: TRBD2
J gene: TRBJ2-1
CDR3 protein: ASSPLSGRDYNEQF

V gene: TRBV6-5
D gene: TRBD2
J gene: TRBJ2-5
CDR3 protein: ASTVSGRVQETQY

V gene: TRBV28
D gene: NA
J gene: TRBJ2-1
CDR3 protein: ARDIRREILSSYNEQF

V gene: TRBV2
D gene: NA
J gene: TRBJ2-5
CDR3 protein: AGGQQKETQY

V gene: TRBV5-4
D gene: NA
J gene: TRBJ2-1
CDR3 protein: ASSLEGLYNEQF

V gene: TRBV4-1
D gene: TRBD2
J gene: TRBJ2-3
CDR3 protein: ASRRSGDTDTQY

V gene: TRBV3-1/TRBV3-2
D gene: NA
J gene: TRBJ1-2
CDR3 protein: ASSQATANYGYT

V gene: TRBV6-6
D gene: NA
J gene: TRBJ2-5
CDR3 protein: ASSPTRPGETQY

V gene: TRBV2
D gene: TRBD1
J gene: TRBJ2-5
CDR3 protein: ASSGQVGETQY

V gene: TRBV29-1
D gene: TRBD1
J gene: TRBJ1-1
CDR3 protein: SVVTGGTEAF

V gene: TRBV27
D gene: TRBD1
J gene: TRBJ1-2
CDR3 protein: ASSTNDRGQGYT

V gene: TRBV2
D gene: TRBD1
J gene: TRBJ1-1
CDR3 protein: ASSEHRGLGTEAF

V gene: TRBV28
D gene: TRBD1
J gene: TRBJ1-2
CDR3 protein: ASSLPRTGTADYGYT

V gene: TRBV27
D gene: NA
J gene: TRBJ1-5
CDR3 protein: ASSTLGGNQPQH

V gene: TRBV6-5
D gene: NA
J gene: TRBJ2-7
CDR3 protein: ASSWDRGAGYEQY